The source of this TCR beta chain is a study of early T cells in non-severe SARS-CoV-2 infection. Study overall: Chains stayed unpaired after sequencing of bulk RNA from unsorted whole blood. Notes on the study in general: The VDJdb matching leaned toward anti-spike CD8 responses and overlooked private and CD4 specificities.

Individual cDNA molecules carried attached unique molecular identifiers. TCRdb used MiXCR to reprocess the 5' RACE reads, holding one entry per CDR3 protein. The profile shows 70,000 to 90,000 distinct CDR3 sequences, about 10% of them singletons. A few counts support this clonotype. Antigen: not known. The clonotype was recovered from an adult who was a healthcare worker with PCR-confirmed SARS-CoV-2 infection or an uninfected control (not recorded which). Material: whole blood.

CDR3 nucleotides: TGCAGTGCTCCACTCCAGGGCACCGGGGAGCTGTTTTTT. This encodes CSAPLQGTGELFF. The rearrangement uses TRBV20-1 and TRBJ2-2, with TRBD1 as a possible D gene (5 bases). Germline CDR1 and CDR2: DFQATT and SNEGSKA (reference sequence). The CDR3 totals 13 residues. Trimming took off 5 bases at V and 4 bases at J, with 11 bases between the two ends.